This T cell receptor (beta chain) appears in the sequencing data of a study of molecular identifiers for immune sequencing clone quantification. Study-level information: Replicates involved a five-way split of RNA from around 20,000 or 100,000 naive CD8 cells, with sequencing of four. Overall study results and limits: Under 1% of molecules in naive cells, but over 99% of effector molecules, belonged to clones above 20 RNA copies.

Sorting was used to obtain naive CD8 T cells (CD8+CD4-CCR7+CD45RA+). A single record per CDR3 protein comes from TCRdb applying MiXCR to the PCR reads. Among some 580,000 distinct CDR3 sequences listed, about 25% were seen once. On this clonotype: Its specificity is unknown.

Per the germline V gene, CDR1 is MNHEY and CDR2 is SMNVEV (reference sequence). This CDR3 comprises 17 residues. Losses at the gene ends were 4 bases for V and 7 bases for J; bases not matched to a gene: 13. Input material: naive CD8+ T cells from blood, with Jurkat cell RNA spiked in. Specified subset: FACS-sorted CD8+CD4-CCR7+CD45RA+ naive T cells. The V call is TRBV27, the J call TRBJ1-2, with 12 bases that match TRBD1. This receptor was obtained from a human donor in good health. Some libraries in this study had Jurkat cell RNA spiked in. The CDR3 nucleotides read TGTGCCAGCAGTTCACCCGGGACAGGGGGCGCGATGTCTGGCTACACCTTC. This translates into CASSSPGTGGAMSGYTF.